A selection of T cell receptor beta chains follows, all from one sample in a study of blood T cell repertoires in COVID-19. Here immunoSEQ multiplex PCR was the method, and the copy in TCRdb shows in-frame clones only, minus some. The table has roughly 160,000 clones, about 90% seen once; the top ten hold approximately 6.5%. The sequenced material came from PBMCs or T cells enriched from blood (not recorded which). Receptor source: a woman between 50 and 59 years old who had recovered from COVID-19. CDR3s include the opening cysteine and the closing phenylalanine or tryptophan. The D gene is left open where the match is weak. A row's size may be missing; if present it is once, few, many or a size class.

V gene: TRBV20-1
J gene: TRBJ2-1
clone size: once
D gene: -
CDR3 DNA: TGCAGTGCCCAGCGGTACAATGAGCAGTTCTTC
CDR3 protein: CSAQRYNEQFF

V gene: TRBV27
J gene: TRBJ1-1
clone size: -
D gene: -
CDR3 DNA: TGTGCCAGCAGTTGGACAATGAACACTGAAGCTTTCTTT
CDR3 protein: CASSWTMNTEAFF

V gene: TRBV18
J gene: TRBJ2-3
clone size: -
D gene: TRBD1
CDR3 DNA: TGTGCCAGCCCACGTCCAGGGGGCGATACGCAGTATTTT
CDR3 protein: CASPRPGGDTQYF

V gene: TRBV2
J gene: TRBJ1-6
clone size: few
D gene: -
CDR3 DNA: TGTGCCAGCAGTGGAGGGAGTGATGGATCACCCCTCCACTTT
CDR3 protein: CASSGGSDGSPLHF

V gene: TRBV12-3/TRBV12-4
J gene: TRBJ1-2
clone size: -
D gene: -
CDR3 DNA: TGTGCCAGCAGTTTGGCCCACCTCTATGGCTACACCTTC
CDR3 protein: CASSLAHLYGYTF

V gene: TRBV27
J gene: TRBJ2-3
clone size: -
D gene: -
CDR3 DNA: TGTGCCAGCAGTGATGGACAGAATTATAGGAGTATGGATACGCAGTATTTT
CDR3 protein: CASSDGQNYRSMDTQYF

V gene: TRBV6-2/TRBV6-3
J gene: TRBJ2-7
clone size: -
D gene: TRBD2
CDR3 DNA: TGTGCCAGCAGCTCACGGACTAGCGGGAGGGCCTACGAGCAGTACTTC
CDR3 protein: CASSSRTSGRAYEQYF

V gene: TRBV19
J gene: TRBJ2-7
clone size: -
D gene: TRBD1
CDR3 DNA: TGTGCCAGTAGTATAACAGGGGGAACCTACGAGCAGTACTTC
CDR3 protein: CASSITGGTYEQYF

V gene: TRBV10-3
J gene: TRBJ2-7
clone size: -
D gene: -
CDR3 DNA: TGTGCCATCAGTGAGTCTACCGGAGTAACGTACGAGCAGTACTTC
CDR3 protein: CAISESTGVTYEQYF

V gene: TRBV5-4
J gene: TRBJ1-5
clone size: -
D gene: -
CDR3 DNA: TGTGCCAGCAGCTTTAGGGGTCAGCCCCAGCATTTT
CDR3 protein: CASSFRGQPQHF

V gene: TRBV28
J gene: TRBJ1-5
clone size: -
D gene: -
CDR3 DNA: TGTGCCAGCAGCCGGAGGGTAGCTCGGGCCCAGCATTTT
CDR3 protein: CASSRRVARAQHF

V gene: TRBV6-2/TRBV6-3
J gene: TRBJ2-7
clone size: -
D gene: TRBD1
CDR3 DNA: TGTGCCAGCAGCCAACCGACAGGGGTCCCCTACGAGCAGTACTTC
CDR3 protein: CASSQPTGVPYEQYF

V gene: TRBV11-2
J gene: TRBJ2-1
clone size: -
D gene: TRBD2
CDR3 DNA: TGTGCCAGCAGCAAAAACCTAGCGGGAGGGAACGAGCAGTTCTTC
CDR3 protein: CASSKNLAGGNEQFF

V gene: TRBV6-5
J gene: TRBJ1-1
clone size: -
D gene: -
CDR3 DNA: TGTGCCAGCAGTACGTACGGGGGATATACTGAAGCTTTCTTT
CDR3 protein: CASSTYGGYTEAFF

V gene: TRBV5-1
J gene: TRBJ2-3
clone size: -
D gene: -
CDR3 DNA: TGCGCCAGCAGCTTGAGCGCAGGGTCTAGCACAGATACGCAGTATTTT
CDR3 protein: CASSLSAGSSTDTQYF

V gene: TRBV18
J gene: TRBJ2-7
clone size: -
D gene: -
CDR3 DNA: TGTGCCAGCTCACCACCAGTCAGGGTCTACGAGCAGTACTTC
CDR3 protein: CASSPPVRVYEQYF

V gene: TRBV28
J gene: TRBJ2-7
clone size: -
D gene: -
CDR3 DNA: TGTGCCAGCAGAAGTGGGGCTACCTCATCCTACGAGCAGTACTTC
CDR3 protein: CASRSGATSSYEQYF

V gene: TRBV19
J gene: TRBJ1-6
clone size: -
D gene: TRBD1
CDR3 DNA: TGTGCCAGTAGTTTCCGGGACAGGGATAATTCACCCCTCCACTTT
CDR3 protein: CASSFRDRDNSPLHF

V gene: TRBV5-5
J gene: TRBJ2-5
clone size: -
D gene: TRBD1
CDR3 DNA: TGTGCCAGCAGCTTCTGGACAGGTCTCCAAGAGACCCAGTACTTC
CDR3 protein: CASSFWTGLQETQYF

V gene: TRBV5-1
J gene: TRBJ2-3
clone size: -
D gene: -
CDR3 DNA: TGCGCCAGCAGCTTGGGCGAGGCCCCTCGGGGAGATACGCAGTATTTT
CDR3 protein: CASSLGEAPRGDTQYF

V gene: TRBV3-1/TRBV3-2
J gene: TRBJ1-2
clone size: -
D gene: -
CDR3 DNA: TGTGCCAGCAGCCAAGAAGGAGCCGACGGTTACTATGGCTACACCTTC
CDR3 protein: CASSQEGADGYYGYTF

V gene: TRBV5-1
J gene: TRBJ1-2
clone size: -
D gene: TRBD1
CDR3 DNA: TGCGCCAGCAGCTTGGGGCCAGCAGGGGGAAACTATGGCTACACCTTC
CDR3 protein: CASSLGPAGGNYGYTF

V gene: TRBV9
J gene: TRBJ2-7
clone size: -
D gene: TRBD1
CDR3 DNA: TGTGCCAGCAGCGTTGATCCCGGGACAGACCTCTTGGCCTACGAGCAGTACTTC
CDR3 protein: CASSVDPGTDLLAYEQYF

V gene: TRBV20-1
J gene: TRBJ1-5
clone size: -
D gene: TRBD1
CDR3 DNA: TGCAGTGCTAGTCCAATCGACAGGGACAATCAGCCCCAGCATTTT
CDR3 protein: CSASPIDRDNQPQHF

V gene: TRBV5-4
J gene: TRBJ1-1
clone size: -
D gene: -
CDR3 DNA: TGTGCCAGCAGCTTGGACAAACGTAATATGGCTTTCTTT
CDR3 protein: CASSLDKRNMAFF

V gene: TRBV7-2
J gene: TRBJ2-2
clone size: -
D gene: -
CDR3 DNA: TGTGCCAGCAGCCTCAGCGGGACATGGAACACCGGGGAGCTGTTTTTT
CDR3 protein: CASSLSGTWNTGELFF

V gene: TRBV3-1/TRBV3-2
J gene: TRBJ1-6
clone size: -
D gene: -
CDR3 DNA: TGTGCCAGCAGCCAAGATCCCCGGGCCCTCCACTTT
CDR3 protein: CASSQDPRALHF

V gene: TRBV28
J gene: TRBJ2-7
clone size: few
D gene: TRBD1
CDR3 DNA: TGTGCCAGCAGTGCTCCTGGACAGGGCTACGAGCAGTACTTC
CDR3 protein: CASSAPGQGYEQYF

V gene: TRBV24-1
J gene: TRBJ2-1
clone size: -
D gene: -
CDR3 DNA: TGTGCCACTGGACTCAACAACTACAATGAGCAGTTCTTC
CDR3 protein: CATGLNNYNEQFF

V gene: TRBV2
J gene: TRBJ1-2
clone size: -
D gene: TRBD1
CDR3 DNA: TGTGCCAGCAGACAGGGGGCGAATCTGGGCTACACCTTC
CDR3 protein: CASRQGANLGYTF

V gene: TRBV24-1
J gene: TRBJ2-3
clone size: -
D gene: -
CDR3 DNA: TGTGCCACCAGTGAAGGAGGCTTCACAGATACGCAGTATTTT
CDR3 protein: CATSEGGFTDTQYF

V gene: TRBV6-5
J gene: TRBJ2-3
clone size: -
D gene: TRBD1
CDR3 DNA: TGTGCCAGCGCCCTGGGACAGATAGGAACAGATACGCAGTATTTT
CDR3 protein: CASALGQIGTDTQYF

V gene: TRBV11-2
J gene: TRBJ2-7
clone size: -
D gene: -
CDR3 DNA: TGTGCCAGCAGTTCAGGGCACTACGAGCAGTACTTC
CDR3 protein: CASSSGHYEQYF

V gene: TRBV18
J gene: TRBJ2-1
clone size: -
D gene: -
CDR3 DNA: TGTGCCAGCTCATCCAGAACAGGGAACAATGAGCAGTTCTTC
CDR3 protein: CASSSRTGNNEQFF

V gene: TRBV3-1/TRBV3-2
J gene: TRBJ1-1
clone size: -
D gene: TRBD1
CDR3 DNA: TGTGCCAGCAGCCTGACAGGGGGCACTGAAGCTTTCTTT
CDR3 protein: CASSLTGGTEAFF

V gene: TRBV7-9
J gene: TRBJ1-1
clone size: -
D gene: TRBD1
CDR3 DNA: TGTGCCAGCAGCCCGCGACAGGGAATGAACACTGAAGCTTTCTTT
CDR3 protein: CASSPRQGMNTEAFF